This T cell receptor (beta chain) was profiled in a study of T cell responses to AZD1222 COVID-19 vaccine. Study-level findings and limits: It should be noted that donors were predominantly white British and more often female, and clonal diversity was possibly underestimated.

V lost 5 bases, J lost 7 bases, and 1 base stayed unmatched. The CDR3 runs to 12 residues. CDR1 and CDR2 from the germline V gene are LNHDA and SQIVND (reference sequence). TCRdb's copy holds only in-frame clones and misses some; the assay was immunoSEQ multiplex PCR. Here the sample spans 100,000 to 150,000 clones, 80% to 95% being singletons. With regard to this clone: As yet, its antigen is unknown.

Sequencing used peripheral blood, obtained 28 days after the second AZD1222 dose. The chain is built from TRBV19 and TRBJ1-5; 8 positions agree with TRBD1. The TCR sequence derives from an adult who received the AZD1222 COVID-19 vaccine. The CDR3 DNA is TGTGCCAGTAGTCAGGGGGCACAGCCCCAGCATTTT. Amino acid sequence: CASSQGAQPQHF.